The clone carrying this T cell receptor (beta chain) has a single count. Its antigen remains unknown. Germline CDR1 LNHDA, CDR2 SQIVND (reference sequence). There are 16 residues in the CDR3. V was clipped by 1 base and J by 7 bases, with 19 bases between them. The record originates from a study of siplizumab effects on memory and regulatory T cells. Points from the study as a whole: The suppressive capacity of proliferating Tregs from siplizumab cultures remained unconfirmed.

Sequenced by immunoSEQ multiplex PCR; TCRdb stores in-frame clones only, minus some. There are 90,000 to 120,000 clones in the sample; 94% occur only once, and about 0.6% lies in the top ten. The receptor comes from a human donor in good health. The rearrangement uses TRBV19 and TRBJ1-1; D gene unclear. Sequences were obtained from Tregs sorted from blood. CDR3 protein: CASSIVLGPGAGEAFF. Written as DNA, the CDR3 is TGTGCCAGTAGTATAGTTCTCGGACCAGGTGCGGGTGAAGCTTTCTTT.